The T cell receptor (beta chain) under discussion was sequenced for a study of blood T cell repertoires in COVID-19. Study details: Italy, Spain and the United States were the sources of the convalescent and acute COVID-19 samples. PBMCs, B-cell-depleted T cells, or T cells were the source of the cDNA or gDNA that made up the material.

In the original workflow: Researchers report that nucleated cell counts were estimated from reference gene primer amplification. Some clones are missing from TCRdb's copy, which holds only in-frame ones; the method was immunoSEQ multiplex PCR. That table supplies the V and J calls and clone size; D and trimming were determined from the DNA. This sample has more than 85,000 clones; roughly four fifths occur once, and the top ten carry 15%. The clonotype originates from a woman older than 75 with acute or convalescent COVID-19. The sample was peripheral blood.

CDR3 protein: CASSKGQGETQYF. For the CDR3, the DNA is TGCGCCAGCAGCAAGGGACAGGGGGAGACCCAGTACTTC. V usage is TRBV5-1 and J usage is TRBJ2-5; 10 nucleotides agree with TRBD1. Germline V gives CDR1 SGHRS, CDR2 YFSETQ. The junction had 2 bases not matched to a gene; V was cut back by 4 bases and J by 5 bases. The CDR3 sequence is 13 residues long.